Listed below are T cell receptor beta chains from one sample, sequenced in a study of TIL therapy for anti-PD-1-resistant metastatic lung cancer. Produced via immunoSEQ multiplex PCR; TCRdb's table is partial and in-frame only. The sample lists 40,000 to 60,000 clones, 79% occurring once. Specimen: blood, collected at baseline. These receptors were obtained from a woman between 30 and 79 years old with non-small cell lung cancer. CDR3s include the opening cysteine and the closing phenylalanine or tryptophan. The D gene is left open where the match is weak. Clone size is not always given. Where it is, it says once, few, many or a class for expanded clones.

TRBD2	TRBV20-1	TRBJ2-3	NA	TGCAGTGCAAGGGAGACTAGCGGGCAGTATTTT	CSARETSGQYF
TRBD1	TRBV27	TRBJ2-7	few	TGTGCCAGCAGTCCCCTCCCTACAGGGGCTGGGTCCTACGAGCAGTACTTC	CASSPLPTGAGSYEQYF
TRBD2	TRBV15	TRBJ2-7	once	TGTGCCACCAGCGCGGGACTAGCGGGCCACGAGCAGTACTTC	CATSAGLAGHEQYF
TRBD1	TRBV25-1	TRBJ1-4	NA	TGTGCCAGCAGTGAATACCTAGGTCAGGGGGCCACTAATGAAAAACTGTTTTTT	CASSEYLGQGATNEKLFF
TRBD2	TRBV30	TRBJ2-1	NA	TGTGCCTGGAGTCCTGCGGGGGGTTACAATGAGCAGTTCTTC	CAWSPAGGYNEQFF
TRBD2	TRBV4-3	TRBJ2-2	NA	TGCGCCAGCAGCCAAGCAGCGGGGGGGCCCGGGGAGCTGTTTTTT	CASSQAAGGPGELFF
NA	TRBV7-6	TRBJ1-6	NA	TGTGCCAGCAGCCCCGGGTCGTACGGGGAGATCTCACCCCTCCACTTT	CASSPGSYGEISPLHF
TRBD1	TRBV11-3	TRBJ1-1	NA	TGTGCCAGCAGCTTAGGACAGGGGGCTGTGGCTGAAGCTTTCTTT	CASSLGQGAVAEAFF
TRBD2	TRBV10-1	TRBJ2-7	NA	TGCGCCGGTGCGGGGGTTGGGGACGAGCAGTACTTC	CAGAGVGDEQYF
TRBD2	TRBV7-9	TRBJ2-5	NA	TGTGCCAGCAGCTTAGAGGCGGGAGGGGTGGAGACCCAGTACTTC	CASSLEAGGVETQYF
TRBD2	TRBV2	TRBJ2-7	NA	TGTGCCAGCATCTTAGGTCCTAGCGGTGACTACGAGCAGTACTTC	CASILGPSGDYEQYF
TRBD1	TRBV28	TRBJ2-7	NA	TGTGCCAGCAGTTACCCAGACAGGGGAAGGTACGAGCAGTACTTC	CASSYPDRGRYEQYF
NA	TRBV19	TRBJ2-7	NA	TGTGCCAGTAGTGAAACGGGATCCTACGAGCAGTACTTC	CASSETGSYEQYF
TRBD1	TRBV7-9	TRBJ2-7	few	TGTGCCAGCAGTCGCCCCGGGACAGGGGGCCGTGAGCAGTACTTC	CASSRPGTGGREQYF
NA	TRBV28	TRBJ1-5	NA	TGTGCCAGCAGTTTATTTCCAGCTTTAGGCAATCAGCCCCAGCATTTT	CASSLFPALGNQPQHF
TRBD1	TRBV6-6	TRBJ1-1	NA	TGTGCCAGCAGTCCGGGGACAGGGGCGAACACTGAAGCTTTCTTT	CASSPGTGANTEAFF
TRBD1	TRBV18	TRBJ1-4	NA	TGTGCCAGCTCACCCGACAGGGGGAAAACTAATGAAAAACTGTTTTTT	CASSPDRGKTNEKLFF
NA	TRBV7-8	TRBJ1-2	NA	TGTGCCAGCAGCTTAGACGGGTATGGCTACACCTTC	CASSLDGYGYTF
TRBD1	TRBV10-3	TRBJ2-1	NA	TGTGCCACCGAGGACAGGGCTCTCTACAATGAGCAGTTCTTC	CATEDRALYNEQFF
NA	TRBV28	TRBJ1-4	NA	TGTGCCAGCAGTCCCTACCCCCAGGGATTGGTGAGAAATGAAAAACTGTTTTTT	CASSPYPQGLVRNEKLFF
TRBD2	TRBV27	TRBJ2-7	NA	TGTGCCAGCAGGCTAACTAGCGGCTACTACGAGCAGTACTTC	CASRLTSGYYEQYF
NA	TRBV19	TRBJ1-1	many	TGTGCCAGTACGGGACCCATGAACACTGAAGCTTTCTTT	CASTGPMNTEAFF
NA	TRBV2	TRBJ2-1	once	TGTGCCAGCAGTGAAGGCTATAATGGGGATGAGCAGTTCTTC	CASSEGYNGDEQFF
NA	TRBV29-1	TRBJ1-2	NA	TGCAGCGTTGACTCAGGGTCTGGCTACACCTTC	CSVDSGSGYTF
NA	TRBV5-4	TRBJ2-1	NA	TGTGCCAGCAGCTTGGCCCAACAGGGTATCTACAATGAGCAGTTCTTC	CASSLAQQGIYNEQFF
NA	TRBV30	TRBJ2-7	NA	TGTGCCTGGAGTCCAGGAGGAGTCGGGTACGAGCAGTACTTC	CAWSPGGVGYEQYF
NA	TRBV5-6	TRBJ2-3	NA	TGTGCCAGCAGCCCCAGGGGCTTCACAGATACGCAGTATTTT	CASSPRGFTDTQYF
TRBD2	TRBV7-2	TRBJ2-1	NA	TGTGCCAGCAGCTTAGGGGGTCGGGAGGCCTACAATGAGCAGTTCTTC	CASSLGGREAYNEQFF
NA	TRBV15	TRBJ2-5	NA	TGTGCCACCAGCAGAACGTCAGGAACGCTAGAGACCCAGTACTTC	CATSRTSGTLETQYF
NA	TRBV7-2	TRBJ1-1	few	TGTGCCAGCAGCTTAAGGGGGACTGAAGCTTTCTTT	CASSLRGTEAFF
NA	TRBV11-2	TRBJ2-3	NA	TGTGCCAGCACCACCCGGACCCGGACAGATACGCAGTATTTT	CASTTRTRTDTQYF
TRBD1	TRBV19	TRBJ1-5	NA	TGTGCCAGTAGTAGGCAGACAGGGAGCAATCAGCCCCAGCATTTT	CASSRQTGSNQPQHF
TRBD1	TRBV7-9	TRBJ1-5	NA	TGTGCCAGCAGCTTAGCAGGGGGCGCAAATCAGCCCCAGCATTTT	CASSLAGGANQPQHF
NA	TRBV6-1	TRBJ1-4	NA	TGTGCCAGCAGGTTGACAGGAGGAGAAAAACTGTTTTTT	CASRLTGGEKLFF
TRBD1	TRBV6-5	TRBJ1-3	NA	TGTGCCAGCAGAAGACAGGGGGCGGATGGAAACACCATATATTTT	CASRRQGADGNTIYF
NA	TRBV19	TRBJ1-1	NA	TGTGCCAGTAGTCGTACGAGTTTGAACACTGAAGCTTTCTTT	CASSRTSLNTEAFF
NA	TRBV5-4	TRBJ1-2	NA	TGTGCCAGCAGCGCGGACAGCTATGGCTACACCTTC	CASSADSYGYTF
NA	TRBV6-1	TRBJ1-5	few	TGTGCCAGCAGTGAAGTCAGCAATCAGCCCCAGCATTTT	CASSEVSNQPQHF
NA	TRBV5-5	TRBJ2-2	NA	TGTGCCAGCAGCTTTGATCGGGGGACGGTGGACACCGGGGAGCTGTTTTTT	CASSFDRGTVDTGELFF
TRBD1	TRBV4-1	TRBJ1-2	NA	TGCGCCAGCAGCCCGGGACAGGGCAGCTATGGCTACACCTTC	CASSPGQGSYGYTF
NA	TRBV27	TRBJ2-7	NA	TGTGCCAGCAGTTTAATGGCGACCTACGAGCAGTACTTC	CASSLMATYEQYF
NA	TRBV6-6	TRBJ2-1	NA	TGTGCCAGCAGTTACTCAGGGGCGGATGAGCAGTTCTTC	CASSYSGADEQFF
NA	TRBV23-1	TRBJ2-7	few	TGCGCCAGCAGTCAATCGACAGGTCTGAGACCCTACGAGCAGTACTTC	CASSQSTGLRPYEQYF
NA	TRBV28	TRBJ1-2	few	TGTGCCAGCAGTTTATGGGCAGCTGGCTACACCTTC	CASSLWAAGYTF
NA	TRBV19	TRBJ1-1	NA	TGTGCCAGTGTTGACAGCATAGCCCGGAACACTGAAGCTTTCTTT	CASVDSIARNTEAFF
TRBD2	TRBV5-1	TRBJ2-7	NA	TGCGCCAGCAGCTTAGGGACTAGCTTAGACGAGCAGTACTTC	CASSLGTSLDEQYF
NA	TRBV6-1	TRBJ2-6	NA	TGTGCCAGCAGTGAAGCGGTGTCCGGGGCCAACGTCCTGACTTTC	CASSEAVSGANVLTF
NA	TRBV27	TRBJ1-4	NA	TGTGCCAGCGGGTCGTGGCTGGCTAATGAAAAACTGTTTTTT	CASGSWLANEKLFF
TRBD1	TRBV28	TRBJ2-7	few	TGTGCCAGCAGTTCGGGACAGGGGGTCTACGAGCAGTACTTC	CASSSGQGVYEQYF
NA	TRBV19	TRBJ1-2	NA	TGTGCCAGTAGTGATAAGTTGATCTATGGCTACACCTTC	CASSDKLIYGYTF
TRBD2	TRBV19	TRBJ2-3	NA	TGTGCCAGTAGTCCCCAGGGACTACCATCTGGGGATACGCAGTATTTT	CASSPQGLPSGDTQYF
NA	TRBV4-1	TRBJ2-1	NA	TGCGCCAGCAGCCACCACAGGGACAATGAGCAGTTCTTC	CASSHHRDNEQFF
NA	TRBV7-2	TRBJ1-4	NA	TGTGCCAGCAAGGGATTTGGGTTGGGGGAAAAACTGTTTTTT	CASKGFGLGEKLFF
TRBD2	TRBV12-5	TRBJ2-2	NA	TGTGCTAGTGGTTTGGTCCTGAGCGGGGGTGCCGGGGAGCTGTTTTTT	CASGLVLSGGAGELFF
NA	TRBV6-6	TRBJ1-5	NA	TGTGCCAGCAGTTACCGCGACAAGGCCCAGCATTTT	CASSYRDKAQHF